A single sample is the source of the 13 T cell receptor beta chains below, sequenced in a study of shared clonotypes between healthy human individuals. Clones were read by immunoSEQ multiplex PCR, and TCRdb kept only the in-frame ones, dropping some. This sample has roughly 2.6 million clones; around 90% occur once, and the top ten carry 0.11% to 0.15%. The sequenced sample consisted of naive CD4+ T cells sorted from blood. Subset given: CD45RA+ positively selected. The receptors come from a man in his late teens or twenties in good health.

The chain joins TRBV13 to TRBJ2-3, with D perhaps matching TRBD1 or TRBD2 (7 bases each). Looked up from germline, CDR1 is PRHDT and CDR2 is FYEKMQ (reference sequence). Trimming pared 1 base from V and 1 base from J, leaving 12 bases between. The CDR3 sequence is 16 residues long. The CDR3: CASSLEQGRGTDTQYF. As DNA, the CDR3 is TGTGCCAGCAGCTTAGAACAGGGGAGGGGCACAGATACGCAGTATTTT.

This clone came up once. The V gene is TRBV6-4, the J gene TRBJ1-2, with 10 bases matching TRBD1. Per germline, CDR1 MRHNA and CDR2 SNTAGT. The trim removed 5 bases at V and 10 bases at J, leaving 13 bases unmatched. The CDR3 sequence is 15 residues long. CDR3 DNA sequence: TGTGCCAGCAGTCCTCGTCCGGGACAGGGGAGTGACTACACCTTC. Translated: CASSPRPGQGSDYTF.

The rearrangement uses TRBV5-3 and TRBJ2-7; TRBD1 might be the D (6 bases). TRBV5-3 belongs to the ORF category, with a function that is uncertain. The V end lost 3 bases, the J end lost 0 bases, and 16 bases lay between the germline ends. This CDR3 region has 16 residues. The CDR3 DNA is TGTGCCAGAAGCTACCCAGGGGTTGGGATCTCCTACGAGCAGTACTTC. Protein sequence: CARSYPGVGISYEQYF.

J is TRBJ2-7 and V is TRBV6-5; 9 bases agree with TRBD1. Germline CDR1 MNHEY, CDR2 SVGAGI. There are 15 residues in the CDR3. The V gene end was trimmed by 8 bases and the J gene end by 1 base; junction bases not matched to a gene: 9. Here the CDR3 reads CASGNNRGQSYEQYF. CDR3 DNA sequence: TGTGCCAGCGGGAATAACAGGGGGCAGTCCTACGAGCAGTACTTC.

The chain carries TRBV11-3 and TRBJ2-5; D is possibly TRBD1 (6 bases). The CDR3 loop spans 15 amino acids. Between the trimmed V and J ends, which lost 3 bases and 0 bases, there was a span of 11 bases. The germline V gene encodes CDR1 SGHNT and CDR2 YENEEA. The CDR3 nucleotides are TGTGCCAGCAGCTTGGGGGACACGGACCAAGAGACCCAGTACTTC. This encodes CASSLGDTDQETQYF.

The genes are TRBV7-6 and TRBJ2-2; TRBD1 might be the D (6 bases). The V and J ends lost 5 bases and 1 base respectively, with 17 bases between them. The CDR3 has 17 residues. CDR1 and CDR2 (germline): SGHVS, FNYEAQ. The CDR3 spells CASSRMARTVNTGELFF. Here the CDR3 DNA reads TGTGCCAGCAGCCGTATGGCGCGGACAGTGAACACCGGGGAGCTGTTTTTT.

This chain links TRBV6-5 with TRBJ1-1; the match to TRBD1 covers 7 bases. The CDR3 extends over 14 amino acids. Germline-derived CDR1 and CDR2 are MNHEY and SVGAGI. Germline trimming cut 7 bases from V and 5 bases from J; bases unmatched to any gene: 10. The CDR3 nucleotides are TGTGCCAGCACCCGGACAGGCACATTGACTGAAGCTTTCTTT. It yields the protein CASTRTGTLTEAFF.

A few counts support this clone. Additional DNA sequences in this sample encode the identical CDR3. The genes are TRBV18 and TRBJ1-1; 7 bases are a match to TRBD1. Trimming at V came to 3 bases and at J to 4 bases, leaving 5 bases not matched to a gene. The V gene's germline CDR1 is KGHSH and CDR2 LQKENI. This CDR3 is built from 14 residues. The CDR3 loop reads CASSPQGEGTEAFF. CDR3 coding DNA: TGTGCCAGCTCACCCCAGGGGGAAGGCACTGAAGCTTTCTTT. The full variable domain, in which reference TRBV18 and TRBJ1-1 provide the parts outside the CDR3, is NAGVMQNPRHLVRRRGQEARLRCSPMKGHSHVYWYRQLPEEGLKFMVYLQKENIIDESGMPKERFSAEFPKEGPSILRIQQVVRGDSAAYFCASSPQGEGTEAFFGQGTRLTVV.

The rearrangement links TRBV6-6 to TRBJ1-2; the match to TRBD1 covers 8 bases. CDR1 and CDR2 from the germline V gene are MNHNY and SVGAGI (reference sequence). V lost 5 bases, J lost 4 bases, and 9 bases stayed unmatched. There are 15 residues in the CDR3. CDR3 residues: CASSHFSDRVYGYTF. CDR3 in DNA: TGTGCCAGCAGTCACTTTTCGGACAGGGTCTATGGCTACACCTTC.

This clone was found once. The chain combines TRBV30 with TRBJ2-7; 7 nucleotides line up with TRBD1. CDR1 is GTSNPN and CDR2 is SVGIG in the germline V gene (reference sequence). V shed 1 base, J shed 5 bases, and the junction held 2 bases outside the gene matches. The CDR3 consists of 12 residues. The CDR3 sequence is CAWSADRDEQYF. The CDR3 coding sequence is TGTGCCTGGAGTGCCGACAGGGACGAGCAGTACTTC.

In DNA form, the CDR3 reads TGTGCCAGCAGTAAATCCGGGACAGGGGGCGGAAAACTGTTTTTT. As protein: CASSKSGTGGGKLFF. The chain is built from TRBV9 and TRBJ1-4; 12 bases are a match to TRBD1. Germline V gene data show CDR1 as SGDLS and CDR2 as YYNGEE. The V segment lost 5 bases and the J segment 10 bases; nucleotides outside the gene matches: 9. The CDR3 extends over 15 amino acids.

This clone has a handful of counts. Other DNA sequences within the sample encode an identical CDR3. The rearrangement uses TRBV10-1 and TRBJ2-2; no firm D call. Germline CDR1 and CDR2: WNHNN and SYGVQD (reference sequence). The CDR3 contains 12 residues. The V end lost 6 bases, the J end lost 5 bases, and 7 bases lay between the germline ends. The CDR3 sequence: CASSRGTGELFF. CDR3 bases: TGCGCCAGCAGCCGTGGGACCGGGGAGCTGTTTTTT.

This chain joins TRBV7-3 and TRBJ2-7; 8 nucleotides line up with TRBD2. This CDR3 comprises 13 residues. Looked up from germline, CDR1 is SGHTA and CDR2 is FQGTGA. Trimming cost V 3 bases and J 7 bases; bases outside gene matches: 5. The CDR3 is CASSLREAGEQYF. The CDR3 DNA is TGTGCCAGCAGCTTGCGGGAGGCGGGAGAGCAGTACTTC.